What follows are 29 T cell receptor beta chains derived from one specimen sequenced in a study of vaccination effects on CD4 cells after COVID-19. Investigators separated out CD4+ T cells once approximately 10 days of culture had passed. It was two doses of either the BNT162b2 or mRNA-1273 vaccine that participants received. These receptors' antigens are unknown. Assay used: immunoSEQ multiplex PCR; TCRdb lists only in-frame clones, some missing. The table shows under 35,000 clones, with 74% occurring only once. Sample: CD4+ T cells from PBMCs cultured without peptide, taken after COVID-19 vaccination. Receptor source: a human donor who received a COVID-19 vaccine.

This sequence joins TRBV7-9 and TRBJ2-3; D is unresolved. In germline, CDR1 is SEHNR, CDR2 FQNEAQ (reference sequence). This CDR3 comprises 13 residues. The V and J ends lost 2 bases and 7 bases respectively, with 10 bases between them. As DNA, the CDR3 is TGTGCCAGCAGCTTATCTCCCGTGAATACGCAGTATTTT. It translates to CASSLSPVNTQYF.

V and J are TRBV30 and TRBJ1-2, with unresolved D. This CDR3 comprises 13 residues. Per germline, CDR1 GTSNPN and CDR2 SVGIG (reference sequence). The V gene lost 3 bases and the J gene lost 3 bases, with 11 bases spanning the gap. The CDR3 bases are TGTGCCTGGAGCCCCCAGGCTGACTATGGCTACACCTTC. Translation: CAWSPQADYGYTF.

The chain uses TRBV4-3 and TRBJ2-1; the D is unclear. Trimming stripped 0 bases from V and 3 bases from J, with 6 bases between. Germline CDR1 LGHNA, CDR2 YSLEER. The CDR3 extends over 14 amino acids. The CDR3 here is CASSQDSNYNEQFF. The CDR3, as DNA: TGCGCCAGCAGCCAAGATTCCAACTACAATGAGCAGTTCTTC.

CDR3 loop: CASSPKSPGDEQYF. CDR3 bases: TGTGCCAGTAGTCCAAAATCGCCGGGCGACGAGCAGTACTTC. The chain combines TRBV19 with TRBJ2-7, with no clear D. This CDR3 has 14 residues. V gave up 5 bases and J gave up 5 bases, with 16 bases separating them. Per the germline V gene, CDR1 is LNHDA and CDR2 is SQIVND (reference sequence).

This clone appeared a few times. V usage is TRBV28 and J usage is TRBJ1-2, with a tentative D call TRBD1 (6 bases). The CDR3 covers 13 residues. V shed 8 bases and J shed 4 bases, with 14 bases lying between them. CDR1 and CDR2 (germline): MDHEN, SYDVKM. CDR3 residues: CASRLGGSYGYTF. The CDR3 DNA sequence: TGTGCCAGCCGGCTGGGGGGCAGCTATGGCTACACCTTC.

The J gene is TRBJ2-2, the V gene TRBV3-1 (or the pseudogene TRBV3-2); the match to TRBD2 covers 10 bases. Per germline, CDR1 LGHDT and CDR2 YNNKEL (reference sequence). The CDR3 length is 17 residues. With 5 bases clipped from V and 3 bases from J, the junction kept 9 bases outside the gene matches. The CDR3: CASSLELAGTYTGELFF. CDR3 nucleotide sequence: TGTGCCAGCAGCTTGGAACTAGCGGGGACTTACACCGGGGAGCTGTTTTTT.

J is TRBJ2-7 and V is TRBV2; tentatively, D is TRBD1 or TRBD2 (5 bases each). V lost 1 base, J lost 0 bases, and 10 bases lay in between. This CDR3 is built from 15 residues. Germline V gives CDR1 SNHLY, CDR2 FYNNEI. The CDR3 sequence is CASSEERGASYEQYF. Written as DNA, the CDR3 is TGTGCCAGCAGTGAAGAGAGGGGTGCCTCCTACGAGCAGTACTTC.

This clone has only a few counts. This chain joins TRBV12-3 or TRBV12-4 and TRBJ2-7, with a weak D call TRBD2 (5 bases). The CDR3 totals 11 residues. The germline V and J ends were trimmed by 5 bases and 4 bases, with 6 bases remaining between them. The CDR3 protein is CASSERYEQYF. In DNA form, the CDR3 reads TGTGCCAGCAGTGAGCGGTACGAGCAGTACTTC.

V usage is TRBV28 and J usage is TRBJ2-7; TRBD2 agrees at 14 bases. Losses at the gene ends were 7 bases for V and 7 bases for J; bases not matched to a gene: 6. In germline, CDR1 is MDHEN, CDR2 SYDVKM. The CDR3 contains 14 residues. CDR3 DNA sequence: TGTGCCAGCATGTCGGGACTAGCGGGAGTAGAGCAGTACTTC. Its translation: CASMSGLAGVEQYF.

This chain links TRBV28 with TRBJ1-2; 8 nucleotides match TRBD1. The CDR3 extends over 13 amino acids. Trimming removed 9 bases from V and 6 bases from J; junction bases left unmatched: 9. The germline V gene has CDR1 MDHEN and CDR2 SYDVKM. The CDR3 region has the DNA TGTGCCAGTACACAGGGGGGAGGGCATGGCTACACCTTC. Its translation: CASTQGGGHGYTF.

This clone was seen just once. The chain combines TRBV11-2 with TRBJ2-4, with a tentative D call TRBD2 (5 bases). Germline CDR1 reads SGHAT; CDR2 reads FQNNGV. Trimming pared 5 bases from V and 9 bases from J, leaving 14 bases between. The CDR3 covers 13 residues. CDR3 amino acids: CASSPQRVSIQYF. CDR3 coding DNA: TGTGCCAGCAGCCCACAGAGGGTGAGCATTCAGTACTTC.

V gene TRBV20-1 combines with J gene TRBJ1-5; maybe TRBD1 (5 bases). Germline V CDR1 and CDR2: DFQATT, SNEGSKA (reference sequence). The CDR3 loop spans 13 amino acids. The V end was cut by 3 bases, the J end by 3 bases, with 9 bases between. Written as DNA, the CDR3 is TGCAGTGCTAGTCAAGGGGTCAATCAGCCCCAGCATTTT. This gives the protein CSASQGVNQPQHF.

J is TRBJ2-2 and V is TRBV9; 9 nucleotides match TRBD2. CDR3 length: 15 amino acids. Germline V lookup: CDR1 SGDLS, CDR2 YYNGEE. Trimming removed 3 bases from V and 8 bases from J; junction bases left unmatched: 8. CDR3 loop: CASSEGLAPLGELFF. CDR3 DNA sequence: TGTGCCAGCAGCGAGGGACTAGCCCCTTTGGGGGAGCTGTTTTTT.

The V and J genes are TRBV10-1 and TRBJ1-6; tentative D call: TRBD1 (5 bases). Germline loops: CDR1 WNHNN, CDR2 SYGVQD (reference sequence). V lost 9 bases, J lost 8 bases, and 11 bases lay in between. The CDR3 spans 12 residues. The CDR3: CASARGDSPLHF. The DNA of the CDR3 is TGCGCCAGTGCTAGAGGGGATTCACCCCTCCACTTT.

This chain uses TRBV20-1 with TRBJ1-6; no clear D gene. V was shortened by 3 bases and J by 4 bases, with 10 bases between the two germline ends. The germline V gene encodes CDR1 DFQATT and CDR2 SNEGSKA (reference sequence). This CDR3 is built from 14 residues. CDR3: CSASKGGYNSPLHF. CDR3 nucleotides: TGCAGTGCTAGTAAGGGAGGGTATAATTCACCCCTCCACTTT.

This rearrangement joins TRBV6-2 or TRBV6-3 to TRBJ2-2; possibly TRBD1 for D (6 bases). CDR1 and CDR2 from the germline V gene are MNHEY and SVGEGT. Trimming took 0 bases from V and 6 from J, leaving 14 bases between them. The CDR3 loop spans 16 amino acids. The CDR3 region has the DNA TGTGCCAGCAGTTACTCGAATGCAGGGGTTTCCGGGGAGCTGTTTTTT. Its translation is CASSYSNAGVSGELFF.

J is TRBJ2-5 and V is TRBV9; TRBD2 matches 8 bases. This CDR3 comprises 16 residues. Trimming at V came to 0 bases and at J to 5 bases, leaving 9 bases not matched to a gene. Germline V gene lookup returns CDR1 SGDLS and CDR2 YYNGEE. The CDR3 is CASSVESGRGGETQYF. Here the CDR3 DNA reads TGTGCCAGCAGCGTAGAGTCCGGGAGGGGCGGGGAGACCCAGTACTTC.

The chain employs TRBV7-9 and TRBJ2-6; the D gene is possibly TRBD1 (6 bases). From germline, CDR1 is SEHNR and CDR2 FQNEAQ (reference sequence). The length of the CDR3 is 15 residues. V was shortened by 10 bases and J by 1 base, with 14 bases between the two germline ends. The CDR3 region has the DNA TGTGCCACCTCAACAGGGAGATCTGGGGCCAACGTCCTGACTTTC. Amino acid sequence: CATSTGRSGANVLTF.

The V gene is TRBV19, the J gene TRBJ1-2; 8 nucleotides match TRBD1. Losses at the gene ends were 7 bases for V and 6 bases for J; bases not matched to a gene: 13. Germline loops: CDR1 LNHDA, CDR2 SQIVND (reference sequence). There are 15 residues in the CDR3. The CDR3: CASNPRGQGFHGYTF. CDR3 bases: TGTGCCAGTAACCCACGCGGACAGGGATTTCATGGCTACACCTTC.

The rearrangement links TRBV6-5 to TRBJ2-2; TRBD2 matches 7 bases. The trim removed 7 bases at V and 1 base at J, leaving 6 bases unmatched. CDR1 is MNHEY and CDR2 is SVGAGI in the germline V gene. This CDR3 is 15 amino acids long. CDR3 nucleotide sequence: TGTGCCAGCAATCTCGGGACTATGAACACCGGGGAGCTGTTTTTT. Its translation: CASNLGTMNTGELFF.

The CDR3 region has the DNA TGTGCCAGAGGGGTAGGACAGGGGGACTACGAGCAGTACTTC. Translating gives CARGVGQGDYEQYF. This chain uses TRBV21-1 with TRBJ2-7; TRBD1, as called in the table, went unchecked against the DNA. TRBV21-1 is tagged as a pseudogene. The CDR3 has 14 residues.

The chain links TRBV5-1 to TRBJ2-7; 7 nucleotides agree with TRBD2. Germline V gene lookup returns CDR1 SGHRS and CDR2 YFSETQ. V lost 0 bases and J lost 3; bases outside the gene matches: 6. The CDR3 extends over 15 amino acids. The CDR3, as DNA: TGCGCCAGCAGCTTGGATGGCAGGGAGGGCTACGAGCAGTACTTC. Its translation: CASSLDGREGYEQYF.

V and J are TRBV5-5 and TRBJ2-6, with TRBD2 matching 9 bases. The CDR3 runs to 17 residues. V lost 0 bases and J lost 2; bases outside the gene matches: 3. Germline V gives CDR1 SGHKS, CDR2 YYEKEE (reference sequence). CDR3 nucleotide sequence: TGTGCCAGCAGCTTGGAAACTAGCGGGCCTGGGGCCAACGTCCTGACTTTC. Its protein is CASSLETSGPGANVLTF.

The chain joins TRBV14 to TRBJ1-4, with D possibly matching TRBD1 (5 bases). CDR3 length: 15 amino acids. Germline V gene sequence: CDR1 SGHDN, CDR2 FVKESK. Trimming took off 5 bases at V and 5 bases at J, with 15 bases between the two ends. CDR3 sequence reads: CASSFRDGGNEKLFF. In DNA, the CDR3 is TGTGCCAGCAGCTTCCGGGACGGGGGGAATGAAAAACTGTTTTTT. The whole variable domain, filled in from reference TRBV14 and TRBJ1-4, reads EAGVTQFPSHSVIEKGQTVTLRCDPISGHDNLYWYRRVMGKEIKFLLHFVKESKQDESGMPNNRFLAERTGGTYSTLKVQPAELEDSGVYFCASSFRDGGNEKLFFGSGTQLSVL.

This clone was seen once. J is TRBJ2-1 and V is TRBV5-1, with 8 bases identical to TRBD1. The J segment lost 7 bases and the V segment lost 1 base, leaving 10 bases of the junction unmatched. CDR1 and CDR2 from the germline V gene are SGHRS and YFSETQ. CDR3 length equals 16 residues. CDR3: CASSLKRQGLRNEQFF. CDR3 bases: TGCGCCAGCAGCTTGAAGAGACAGGGGTTAAGAAATGAGCAGTTCTTC.

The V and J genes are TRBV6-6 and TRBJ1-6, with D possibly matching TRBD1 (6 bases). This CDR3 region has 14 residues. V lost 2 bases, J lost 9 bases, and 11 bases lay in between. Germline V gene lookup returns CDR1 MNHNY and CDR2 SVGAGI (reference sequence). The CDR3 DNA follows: TGTGCCAGCAGTTACCAGGGGAGTGGTTCACCCCTCCACTTT. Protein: CASSYQGSGSPLHF.

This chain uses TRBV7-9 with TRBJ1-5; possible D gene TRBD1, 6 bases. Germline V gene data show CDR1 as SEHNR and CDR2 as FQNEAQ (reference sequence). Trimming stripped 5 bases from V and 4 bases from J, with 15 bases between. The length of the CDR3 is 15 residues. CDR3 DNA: TGTGCCAGCAGCCGTGGGACAATTGGAAATCAGCCCCAGCATTTT. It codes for CASSRGTIGNQPQHF.

In nucleotides, the CDR3 is TGCGCCAGCAGCCAAGCTGGGGGGAACACTGAAGCTTTCTTT. This translates into CASSQAGGNTEAFF. The rearrangement uses TRBV4-3 and TRBJ1-1; possible D gene TRBD1, 5 bases. The CDR3 is made up of 14 amino acids. Germline V lookup: CDR1 LGHNA, CDR2 YSLEER. Trimming took off 1 base at V and 1 base at J, with 7 bases between the two ends.

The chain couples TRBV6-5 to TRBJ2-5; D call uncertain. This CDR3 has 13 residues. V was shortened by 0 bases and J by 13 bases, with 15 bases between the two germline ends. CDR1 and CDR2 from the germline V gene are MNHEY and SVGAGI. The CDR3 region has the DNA TGTGCCAGCAGTTACTCGAACACCGGACGGATGTACTTC. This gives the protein CASSYSNTGRMYF.